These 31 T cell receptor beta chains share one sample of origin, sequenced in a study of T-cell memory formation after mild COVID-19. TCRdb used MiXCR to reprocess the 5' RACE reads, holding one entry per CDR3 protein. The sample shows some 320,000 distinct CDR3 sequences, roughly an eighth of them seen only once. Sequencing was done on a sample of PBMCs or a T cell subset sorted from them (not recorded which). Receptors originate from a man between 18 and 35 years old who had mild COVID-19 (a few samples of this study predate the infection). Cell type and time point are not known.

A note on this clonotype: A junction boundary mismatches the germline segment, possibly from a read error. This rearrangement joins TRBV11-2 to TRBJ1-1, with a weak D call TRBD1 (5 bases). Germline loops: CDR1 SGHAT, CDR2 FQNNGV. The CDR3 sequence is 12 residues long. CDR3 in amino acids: CASSLGGRGRLF. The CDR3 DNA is TGTGCCAGCAGCTTGGGGGGGAGAGGGAGGCTCTTT.

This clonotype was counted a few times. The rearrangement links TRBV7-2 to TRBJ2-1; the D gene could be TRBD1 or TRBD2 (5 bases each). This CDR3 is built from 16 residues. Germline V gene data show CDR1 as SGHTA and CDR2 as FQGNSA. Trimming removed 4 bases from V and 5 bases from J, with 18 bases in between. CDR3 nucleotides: TGTGCCAGCAGCTCATACTCCGGGACCTTTGACAATGAGCAGTTCTTC. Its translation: CASSSYSGTFDNEQFF.

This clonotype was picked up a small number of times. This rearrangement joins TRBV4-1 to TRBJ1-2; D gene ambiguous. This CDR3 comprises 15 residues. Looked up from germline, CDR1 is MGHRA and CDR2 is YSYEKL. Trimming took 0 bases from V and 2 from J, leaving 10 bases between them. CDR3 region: CASSQDRQANYGYTF. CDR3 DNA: TGCGCCAGCAGCCAAGACCGCCAGGCGAACTATGGCTACACCTTC.

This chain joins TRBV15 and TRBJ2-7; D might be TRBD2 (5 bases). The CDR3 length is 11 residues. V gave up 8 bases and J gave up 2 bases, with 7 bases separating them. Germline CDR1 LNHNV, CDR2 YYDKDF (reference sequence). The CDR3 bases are TGTGCCACCGGAGGTACCTACGAGCAGTACGTC. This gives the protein CATGGTYEQYV.

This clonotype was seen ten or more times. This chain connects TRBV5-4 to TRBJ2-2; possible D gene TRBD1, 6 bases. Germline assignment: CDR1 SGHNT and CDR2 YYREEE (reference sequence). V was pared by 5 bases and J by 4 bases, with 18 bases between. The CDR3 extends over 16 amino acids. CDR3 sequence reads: CASSRTGSGITGELFF. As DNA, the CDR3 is TGTGCCAGCAGTCGTACAGGGTCGGGAATCACCGGGGAGCTGTTTTTT.

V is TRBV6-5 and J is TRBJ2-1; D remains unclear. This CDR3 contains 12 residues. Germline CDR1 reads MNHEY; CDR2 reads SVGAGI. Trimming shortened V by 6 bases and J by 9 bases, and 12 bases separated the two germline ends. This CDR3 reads CASSGPVGEQFF. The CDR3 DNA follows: TGTGCCAGCAGCGGCCCCGTAGGTGAGCAGTTCTTC.

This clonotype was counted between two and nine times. Here the CDR3 reads CASLQGRDYNSPLHF. For the CDR3, the DNA is TGTGCCAGCCTACAGGGGAGAGACTATAATTCACCCCTCCACTTT. The rearrangement uses TRBV6-1 and TRBJ1-6; 7 nucleotides agree with TRBD1. J was trimmed by 3 bases and V by 8 bases; bases with no gene match: 7. Germline V gene sequence: CDR1 MNHNS, CDR2 SASEGT. This CDR3 comprises 15 residues.

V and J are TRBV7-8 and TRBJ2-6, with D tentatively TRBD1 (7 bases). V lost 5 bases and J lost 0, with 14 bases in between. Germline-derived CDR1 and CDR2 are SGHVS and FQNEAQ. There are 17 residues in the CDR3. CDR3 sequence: CASSPGDSYSGANVLTF. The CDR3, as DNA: TGTGCCAGCAGCCCGGGGGACAGCTACTCTGGGGCCAACGTCCTGACTTTC.

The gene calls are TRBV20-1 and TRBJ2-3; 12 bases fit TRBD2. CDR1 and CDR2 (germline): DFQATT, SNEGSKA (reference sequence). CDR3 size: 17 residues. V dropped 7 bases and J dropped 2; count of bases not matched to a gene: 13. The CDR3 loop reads CSVLPLAGGQHTDTQYF. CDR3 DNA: TGCAGTGTCCTGCCGCTAGCGGGGGGGCAACACACAGATACGCAGTATTTT.

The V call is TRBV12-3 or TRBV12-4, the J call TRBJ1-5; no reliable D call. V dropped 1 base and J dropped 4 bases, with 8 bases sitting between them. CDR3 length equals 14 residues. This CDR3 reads CASSLVQPNQPQHF. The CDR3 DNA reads TGTGCCAGCAGTTTAGTACAACCAAATCAGCCCCAGCATTTT.

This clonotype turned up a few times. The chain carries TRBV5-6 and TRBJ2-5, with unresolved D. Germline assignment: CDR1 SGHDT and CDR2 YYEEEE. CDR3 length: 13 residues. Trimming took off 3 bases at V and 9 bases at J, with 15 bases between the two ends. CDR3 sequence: CASSSELAPAQYF. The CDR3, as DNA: TGTGCCAGCAGCTCGGAACTGGCCCCGGCCCAGTACTTC.

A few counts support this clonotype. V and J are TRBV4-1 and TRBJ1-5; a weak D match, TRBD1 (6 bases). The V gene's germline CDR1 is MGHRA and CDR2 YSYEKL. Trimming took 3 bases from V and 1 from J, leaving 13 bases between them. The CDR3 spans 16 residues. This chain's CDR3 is CASSHEGGGSNQPQHF. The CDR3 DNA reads TGCGCCAGCAGCCATGAAGGGGGGGGGAGCAATCAGCCCCAGCATTTT.

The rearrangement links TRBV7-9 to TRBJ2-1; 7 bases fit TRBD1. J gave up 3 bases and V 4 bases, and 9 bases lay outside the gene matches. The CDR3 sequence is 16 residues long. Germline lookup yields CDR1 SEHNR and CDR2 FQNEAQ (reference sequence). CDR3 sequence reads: CASSYKDRTGYNEQFF. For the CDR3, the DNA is TGTGCCAGCAGCTACAAGGACAGGACTGGCTACAATGAGCAGTTCTTC. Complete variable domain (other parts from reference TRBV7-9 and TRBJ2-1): DTGVSQNPRHKITKRGQNVTFRCDPISEHNRLYWYRQTLGQGPEFLTYFQNEAQLEKSRLLSDRFSAERPKGSFSTLEIQRTEQGDSAMYLCASSYKDRTGYNEQFFGPGTRLTVL.

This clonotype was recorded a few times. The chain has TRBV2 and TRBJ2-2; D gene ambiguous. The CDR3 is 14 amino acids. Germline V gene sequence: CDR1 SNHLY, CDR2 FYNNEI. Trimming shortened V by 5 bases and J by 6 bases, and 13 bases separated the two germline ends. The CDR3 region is CASSSFSLAGELFF. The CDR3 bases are TGTGCCAGCAGTTCGTTTTCTCTGGCCGGGGAGCTGTTTTTT.

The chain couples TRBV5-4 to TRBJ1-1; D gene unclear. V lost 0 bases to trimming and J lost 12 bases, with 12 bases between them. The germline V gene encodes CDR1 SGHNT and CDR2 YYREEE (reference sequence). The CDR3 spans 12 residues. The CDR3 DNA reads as TGTGCCAGCAGCTTGGCCCCAGGATTAACTTTCTTT. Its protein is CASSLAPGLTFF.

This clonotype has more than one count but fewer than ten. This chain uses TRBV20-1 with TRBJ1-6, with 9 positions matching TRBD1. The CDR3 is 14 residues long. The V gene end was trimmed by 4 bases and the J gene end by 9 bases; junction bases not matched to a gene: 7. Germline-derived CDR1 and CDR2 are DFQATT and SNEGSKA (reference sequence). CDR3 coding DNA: TGCAGTGCTATCGGGACAGGGAATGCTTCACCCCTCCACTTT. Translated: CSAIGTGNASPLHF.

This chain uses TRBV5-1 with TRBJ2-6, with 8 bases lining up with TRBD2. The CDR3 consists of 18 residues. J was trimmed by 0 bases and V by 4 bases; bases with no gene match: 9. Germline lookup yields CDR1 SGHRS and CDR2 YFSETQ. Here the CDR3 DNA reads TGCGCCAGCAGCCCATCTAGCGGGCGTTCCTCTGGGGCCAACGTCCTGACTTTC. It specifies CASSPSSGRSSGANVLTF.

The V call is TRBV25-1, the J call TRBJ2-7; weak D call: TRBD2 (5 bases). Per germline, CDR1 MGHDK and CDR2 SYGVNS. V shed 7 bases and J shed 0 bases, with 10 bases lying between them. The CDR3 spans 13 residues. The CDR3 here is CASTGLSSYEQYF. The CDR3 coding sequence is TGTGCCAGCACCGGACTGAGCTCCTACGAGCAGTACTTC.

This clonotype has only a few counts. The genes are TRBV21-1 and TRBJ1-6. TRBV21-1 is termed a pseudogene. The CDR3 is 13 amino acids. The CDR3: CASSKRKNSPLHF. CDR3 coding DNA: TGTGCCAGCAGCAAGCGCAAGAATTCACCCCTCCACTTT.

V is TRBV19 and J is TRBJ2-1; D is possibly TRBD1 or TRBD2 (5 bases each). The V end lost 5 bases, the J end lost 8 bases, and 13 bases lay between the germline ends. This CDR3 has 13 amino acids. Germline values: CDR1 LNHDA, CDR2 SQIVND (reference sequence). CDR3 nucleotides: TGTGCCAGTAGTGGGACCCCTAGGGATGAGCAGTTCTTC. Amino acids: CASSGTPRDEQFF.

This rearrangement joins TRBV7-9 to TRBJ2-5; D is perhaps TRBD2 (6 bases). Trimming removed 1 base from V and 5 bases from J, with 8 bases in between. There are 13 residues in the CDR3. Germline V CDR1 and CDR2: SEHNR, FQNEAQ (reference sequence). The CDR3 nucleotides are TGTGCCAGCAGCTTAGGGACTATGGAGACCCAGTACTTC. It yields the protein CASSLGTMETQYF.

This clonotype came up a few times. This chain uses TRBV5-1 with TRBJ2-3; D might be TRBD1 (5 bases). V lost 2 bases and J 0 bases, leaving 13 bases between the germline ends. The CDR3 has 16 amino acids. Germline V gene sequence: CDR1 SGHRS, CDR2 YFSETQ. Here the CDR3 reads CASSFLAGPSTDTQYF. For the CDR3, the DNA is TGCGCCAGCAGCTTCTTGGCAGGGCCTAGCACAGATACGCAGTATTTT.

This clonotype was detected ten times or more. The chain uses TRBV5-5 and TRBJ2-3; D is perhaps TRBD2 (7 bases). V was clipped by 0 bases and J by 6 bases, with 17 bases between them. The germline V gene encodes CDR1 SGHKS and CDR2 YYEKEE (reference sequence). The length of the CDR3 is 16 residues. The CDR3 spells CASSLAEGGHLDTQYF. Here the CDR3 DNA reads TGTGCCAGCAGCTTGGCCGAGGGGGGGCATTTGGATACGCAGTATTTT.

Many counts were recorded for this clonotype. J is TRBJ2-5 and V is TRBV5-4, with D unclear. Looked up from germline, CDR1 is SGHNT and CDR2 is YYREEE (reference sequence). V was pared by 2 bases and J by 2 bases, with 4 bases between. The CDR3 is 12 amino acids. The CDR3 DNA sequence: TGTGCCAGCAGCTTATCACAAGAGACCCAGTACTTC. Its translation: CASSLSQETQYF.

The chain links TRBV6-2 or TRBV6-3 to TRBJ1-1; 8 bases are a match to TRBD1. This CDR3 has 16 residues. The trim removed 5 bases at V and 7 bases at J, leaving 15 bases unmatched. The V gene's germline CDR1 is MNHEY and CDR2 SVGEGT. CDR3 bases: TGTGCCAGCAGTGCTACTCAGGGGGCGCAGGCATATGAAGCTTTCTTT. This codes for CASSATQGAQAYEAFF.

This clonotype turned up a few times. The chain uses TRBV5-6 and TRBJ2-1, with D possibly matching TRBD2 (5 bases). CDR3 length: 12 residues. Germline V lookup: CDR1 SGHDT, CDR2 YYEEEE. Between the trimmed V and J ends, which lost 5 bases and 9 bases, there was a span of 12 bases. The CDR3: CASRGEGTEQFF. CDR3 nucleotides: TGTGCCAGCAGGGGTGAGGGCACTGAGCAGTTCTTC.

The CDR3 coding sequence is TGTGCCAGCAGTGGGTACAGGGATCGGGCCACTGAAGCTTTCTTT. Amino acids: CASSGYRDRATEAFF. The chain joins TRBV6-1 to TRBJ1-1, with D perhaps TRBD1 (6 bases). This CDR3 spans 15 amino acids. CDR1 MNHNS and CDR2 SASEGT come from the germline V gene. Trimming cost V 4 bases and J 4 bases, with 16 bases left between them.

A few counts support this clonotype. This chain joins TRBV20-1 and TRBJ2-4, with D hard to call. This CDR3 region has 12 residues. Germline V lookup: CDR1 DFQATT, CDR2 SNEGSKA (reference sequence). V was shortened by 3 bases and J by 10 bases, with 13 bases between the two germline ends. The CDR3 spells CSARVGSWIQYF. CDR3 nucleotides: TGCAGTGCTAGGGTTGGTAGCTGGATTCAGTACTTC.

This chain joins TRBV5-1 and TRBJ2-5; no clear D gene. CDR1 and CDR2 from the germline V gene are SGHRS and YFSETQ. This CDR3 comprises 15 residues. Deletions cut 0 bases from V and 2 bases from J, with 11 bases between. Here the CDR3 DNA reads TGCGCCAGCAGCTTGGCCGGGCCTGCACAAGAGACCCAGTACTTC. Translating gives CASSLAGPAQETQYF.

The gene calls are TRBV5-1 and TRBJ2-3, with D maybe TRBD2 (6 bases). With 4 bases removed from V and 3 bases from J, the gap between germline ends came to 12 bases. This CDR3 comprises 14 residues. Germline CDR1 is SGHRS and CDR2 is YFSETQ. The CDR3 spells CASSRLAPTDTQYF. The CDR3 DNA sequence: TGCGCCAGCAGCCGGCTAGCGCCAACAGATACGCAGTATTTT.

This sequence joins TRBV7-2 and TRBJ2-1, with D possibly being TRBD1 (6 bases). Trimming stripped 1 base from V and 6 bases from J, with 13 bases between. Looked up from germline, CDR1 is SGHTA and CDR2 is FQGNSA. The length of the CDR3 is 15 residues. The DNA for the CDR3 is TGTGCCAGCAGCTTAGGTGGGGGCGGCGGCAATGAGCAGTTCTTC. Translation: CASSLGGGGGNEQFF. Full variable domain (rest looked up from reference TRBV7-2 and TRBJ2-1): GAGVSQSPSNKVTEKGKDVELRCDPISGHTALYWYRQSLGQGLEFLIYFQGNSAPDKSGLPSDRFSAERTGGSVSTLTIQRTQQEDSAVYLCASSLGGGGGNEQFFGPGTRLTVL.